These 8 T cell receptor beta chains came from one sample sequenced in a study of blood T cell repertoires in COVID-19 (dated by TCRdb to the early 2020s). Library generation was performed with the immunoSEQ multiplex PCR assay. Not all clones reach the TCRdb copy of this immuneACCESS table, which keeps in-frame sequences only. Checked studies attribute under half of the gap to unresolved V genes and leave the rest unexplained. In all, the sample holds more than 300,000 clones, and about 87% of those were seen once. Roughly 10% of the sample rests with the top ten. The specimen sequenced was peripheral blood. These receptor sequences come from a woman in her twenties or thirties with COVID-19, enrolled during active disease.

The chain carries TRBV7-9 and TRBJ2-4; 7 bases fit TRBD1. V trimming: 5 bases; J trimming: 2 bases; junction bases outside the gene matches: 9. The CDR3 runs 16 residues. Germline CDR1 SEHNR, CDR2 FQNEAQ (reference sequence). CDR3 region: CASSAPTGTPKNIQYF. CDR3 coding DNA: TGTGCCAGCAGCGCACCGACAGGGACCCCCAAAAACATTCAGTACTTC.

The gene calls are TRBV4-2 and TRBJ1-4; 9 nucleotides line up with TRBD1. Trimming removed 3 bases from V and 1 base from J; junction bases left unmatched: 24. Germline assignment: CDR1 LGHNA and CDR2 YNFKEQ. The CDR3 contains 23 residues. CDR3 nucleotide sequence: TGTGCCAGCAGCCACAAAGTCCTCTCTGGACCGGGACAGGGTTCCTTAACTAATGAAAAACTGTTTTTT. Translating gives CASSHKVLSGPGQGSLTNEKLFF.

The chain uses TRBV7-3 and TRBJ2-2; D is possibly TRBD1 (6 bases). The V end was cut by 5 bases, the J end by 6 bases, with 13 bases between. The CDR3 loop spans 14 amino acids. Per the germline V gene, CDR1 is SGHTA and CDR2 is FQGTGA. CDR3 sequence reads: CASSPGTLPGELFF. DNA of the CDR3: TGTGCCAGCAGCCCCGGGACACTACCCGGGGAGCTGTTTTTT.

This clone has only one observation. The chain's CDR3 is CASSLGASGNLYEQYF. In DNA, the CDR3 is TGTGCCAGCAGCTTAGGTGCTAGCGGTAACCTCTACGAGCAGTACTTC. The chain carries TRBV7-2 and TRBJ2-7; 7 nucleotides match TRBD2. The CDR3 sequence is 16 residues long. CDR1 is SGHTA, CDR2 FQGNSA, per germline. V was clipped by 1 base and J by 3 bases; unmatched bases: 9. The variable domain in full, completed from reference TRBV7-2 and TRBJ2-7, reads GAGVSQSPSNKVTEKGKDVELRCDPISGHTALYWYRQSLGQGLEFLIYFQGNSAPDKSGLPSDRFSAERTGGSVSTLTIQRTQQEDSAVYLCASSLGASGNLYEQYFGPGTRLTVT.

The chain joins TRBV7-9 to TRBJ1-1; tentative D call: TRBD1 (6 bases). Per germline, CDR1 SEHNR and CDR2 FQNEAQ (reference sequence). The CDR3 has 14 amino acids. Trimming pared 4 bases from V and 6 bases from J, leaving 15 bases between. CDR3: CASSYPPGAAEAFF. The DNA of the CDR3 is TGTGCCAGCAGCTACCCCCCAGGGGCCGCTGAAGCTTTCTTT.

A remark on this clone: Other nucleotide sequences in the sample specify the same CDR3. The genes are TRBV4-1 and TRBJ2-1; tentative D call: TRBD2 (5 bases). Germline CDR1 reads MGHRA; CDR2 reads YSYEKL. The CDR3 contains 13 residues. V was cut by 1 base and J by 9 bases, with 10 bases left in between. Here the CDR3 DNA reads TGCGCCAGCAGCCAAGGGCCGGGATCTGAGCAGTTCTTC. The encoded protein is CASSQGPGSEQFF.

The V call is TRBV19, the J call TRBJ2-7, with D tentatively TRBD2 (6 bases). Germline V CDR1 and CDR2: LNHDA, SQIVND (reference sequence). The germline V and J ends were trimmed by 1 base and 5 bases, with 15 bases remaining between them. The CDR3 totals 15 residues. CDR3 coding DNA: TGTGCCAGTAGTATAGCGGGAGCTCGACCCAACGAGCAGTACTTC. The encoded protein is CASSIAGARPNEQYF.

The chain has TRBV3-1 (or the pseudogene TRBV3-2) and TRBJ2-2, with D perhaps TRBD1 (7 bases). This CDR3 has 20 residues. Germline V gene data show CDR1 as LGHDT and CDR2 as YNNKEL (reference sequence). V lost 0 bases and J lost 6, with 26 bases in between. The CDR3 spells CASSQDRRGQAYTGAGELFF. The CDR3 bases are TGTGCCAGCAGCCAAGATAGGAGAGGACAGGCCTATACGGGGGCCGGGGAGCTGTTTTTT.